These 21 T cell receptor beta chains share one sample of origin, sequenced in a study of CD4+ T cells in melanoma. Data came from immunoSEQ multiplex PCR; TCRdb stores just in-frame clones and leaves some out. The sample has 20,000 to 25,000 clones; almost 85% are singletons. Sequencing was done on a sample of cells from a culture (not recorded whether cultured in vitro). The receptors were sampled from a human donor with melanoma.

V usage is TRBV5-1 and J usage is TRBJ1-2; the match to TRBD1 covers 8 bases. The CDR3 runs 14 residues. Trimming cost V 4 bases and J 7 bases; bases outside gene matches: 9. Germline loops: CDR1 SGHRS, CDR2 YFSETQ. Here the CDR3 reads CASSIPGQEAGYTF. The CDR3 nucleotides are TGCGCCAGCAGCATTCCGGGACAGGAAGCTGGCTACACCTTC.

This clone has a handful of counts. The gene calls are TRBV19 and TRBJ1-4; no reliable D call. V was trimmed by 3 bases and J by 17 bases, leaving 19 bases between them. Germline CDR1 reads LNHDA; CDR2 reads SQIVND (reference sequence). The CDR3 contains 13 residues. Here the CDR3 reads CASSITSNPPTFF. The CDR3, as DNA: TGTGCCAGTAGTATCACCTCAAACCCACCAACCTTTTTT.

The J gene is TRBJ1-1, the V gene TRBV19; weak D call: TRBD1 (5 bases). V gave up 4 bases and J gave up 3 bases, with 9 bases separating them. The CDR3 loop spans 13 amino acids. Per the germline V gene, CDR1 is LNHDA and CDR2 is SQIVND (reference sequence). Here the CDR3 reads CASSTAGYTEAFF. The CDR3 DNA is TGTGCCAGTAGTACGGCAGGGTACACTGAAGCTTTCTTT.

The gene calls are TRBV19 and TRBJ2-3; TRBD1 matches 9 bases. J lost 0 bases, V lost 5 bases, and 3 bases had no gene match. CDR1 LNHDA and CDR2 SQIVND come from the germline V gene (reference sequence). The CDR3 has 15 amino acids. The CDR3 DNA is TGTGCCAGTAGTGCGGGACAGGGAAGCACAGATACGCAGTATTTT. It specifies CASSAGQGSTDTQYF.

Note on this clone: This specimen includes other DNA sequences encoding the same CDR3. The chain joins TRBV18 to TRBJ2-5; 10 positions match TRBD1. The germline gives CDR1 KGHSH, CDR2 LQKENI. This CDR3 has 14 amino acids. J gave up 4 bases and V 6 bases, and 5 bases lay outside the gene matches. CDR3 amino acids: CASSPDRGGETQYF. CDR3 in DNA: TGTGCCAGCTCCCCGGACAGGGGGGGAGAGACCCAGTACTTC.

V is TRBV11-2 and J is TRBJ2-1; the match to TRBD2 covers 7 bases. With V trimmed by 5 bases and J by 0 bases, 7 bases remained unmatched. The CDR3 is 16 residues long. Germline lookup yields CDR1 SGHAT and CDR2 FQNNGV. The CDR3 sequence: CASSGRAGSSYNEQFF. CDR3 bases: TGTGCCAGCAGCGGAAGAGCGGGGAGCTCCTACAATGAGCAGTTCTTC.

This chain connects TRBV30 to TRBJ1-4; the match to TRBD1 covers 7 bases. The CDR3 runs 15 residues. Germline trimming cut 0 bases from V and 6 bases from J; bases unmatched to any gene: 7. Germline assignment: CDR1 GTSNPN and CDR2 SVGIG (reference sequence). The CDR3 loop reads CAWSVQRQGHEKLFF. In nucleotides, the CDR3 is TGTGCCTGGAGTGTACAGAGACAGGGCCATGAAAAACTGTTTTTT.

The rearrangement joins TRBV5-1 to TRBJ2-3, with D tentatively TRBD1 or TRBD2 (6 bases each). The germline V and J ends were trimmed by 3 bases and 3 bases, with 14 bases remaining between them. Germline CDR1 reads SGHRS; CDR2 reads YFSETQ. The CDR3 sequence is 15 residues long. This CDR3 is CASSSAGRGTDTQYF. The CDR3 bases are TGCGCCAGCAGCTCAGCGGGCAGGGGAACAGATACGCAGTATTTT.

This clone was detected only once. This chain links TRBV7-3 with TRBJ2-3; 7 bases align to TRBD1. CDR1 and CDR2 from the germline V gene are SGHTA and FQGTGA. V shed 2 bases and J 0 bases; nucleotides not matched to a gene: 5. The CDR3 is made up of 16 amino acids. The CDR3 DNA reads as TGTGCCAGCAGCTTACGAGACAGGGTAAGCACAGATACGCAGTATTTT. Its translation is CASSLRDRVSTDTQYF.

V is TRBV11-2 and J is TRBJ2-1; TRBD1 matches 11 bases. The ends lost 5 bases at V and 4 bases at J; junction bases unmatched: 4. The germline V gene has CDR1 SGHAT and CDR2 FQNNGV. CDR3 length equals 15 residues. The CDR3: CASSPGTGGYNEQFF. CDR3 coding DNA: TGTGCCAGCAGCCCCGGGACAGGGGGATACAATGAGCAGTTCTTC.

This clone is a singleton in its sample. CDR3 bases: TGCAGCGTTGACAGGGGACAGTACAATGAGCAGTTCTTC. It translates to CSVDRGQYNEQFF. The gene calls are TRBV29-1 and TRBJ2-1; 7 bases line up with TRBD1. The CDR3 totals 13 residues. The junction had 3 bases not matched to a gene; V was cut back by 3 bases and J by 4 bases. The germline gives CDR1 SQVTM, CDR2 ANQGSEA.

The chain links TRBV5-4 to TRBJ2-7; possibly TRBD1 for D (5 bases). The CDR3 is 14 residues long. Deletions cut 4 bases from V and 3 bases from J, with 14 bases between. Germline CDR1 and CDR2: SGHNT and YYREEE (reference sequence). The CDR3 reads CASSQGSGFYEQYF. CDR3 bases: TGTGCCAGCAGCCAGGGATCAGGTTTCTACGAGCAGTACTTC.

This clone was detected once. The rearrangement links TRBV11-1 to TRBJ1-2; D call uncertain. Germline CDR1 is SGHAT and CDR2 is FQDESV (reference sequence). The CDR3 extends over 15 amino acids. V shed 1 base and J shed 4 bases, with 13 bases lying between them. CDR3 nucleotide sequence: TGTGCCAGCAGCTTAGATCGGGGAGGGCTCTATGGCTACACCTTC. This codes for CASSLDRGGLYGYTF.

This sequence joins TRBV27 and TRBJ1-5; D is unresolved. Germline assignment: CDR1 MNHEY and CDR2 SMNVEV (reference sequence). V gave up 9 bases and J gave up 0 bases, with 12 bases separating them. The CDR3 consists of 14 residues. DNA for the CDR3: TGTGCCAGTCAGTCGGCAGATAGCAATCAGCCCCAGCATTTT. Translating it yields CASQSADSNQPQHF.

The J gene is TRBJ2-5, the V gene TRBV5-4; 8 bases map to TRBD2. This CDR3 contains 16 residues. Trimming removed 0 bases from V and 4 bases from J; junction bases left unmatched: 8. CDR1 is SGHNT and CDR2 is YYREEE in the germline V gene (reference sequence). The CDR3 is CASSLGVAGGLETQYF. The CDR3 DNA is TGTGCCAGCAGCTTGGGCGTTGCGGGGGGACTAGAGACCCAGTACTTC.

CDR3 bases: TGTGCCAGCAGTGCCACAGTTTACAATGAGCAGTTCTTC. Its protein is CASSATVYNEQFF. The chain employs TRBV6-1 and TRBJ2-1; D gene ambiguous. The CDR3 consists of 13 residues. Germline assignment: CDR1 MNHNS and CDR2 SASEGT. The V end lost 4 bases, the J end lost 4 bases, and 8 bases lay between the germline ends.

The genes are TRBV6-1 and TRBJ2-7; D is undetermined. This CDR3 contains 11 residues. CDR1 is MNHNS and CDR2 is SASEGT in the germline V gene. V was shortened by 8 bases and J by 6 bases, with 11 bases between the two germline ends. The CDR3, as DNA: TGTGCCAGCGGATGGCTGGTCGAGCAGTACTTC. Translation gives CASGWLVEQYF.

This chain joins TRBV21-1 and TRBJ1-2. TRBV21-1 is flagged as a pseudogene. The CDR3 sequence is 18 residues long. CDR3 amino acids: CASSNGRGGGLKVDGYTF. CDR3 in DNA: TGTGCCAGCAGCAACGGCCGAGGGGGAGGTCTTAAGGTGGATGGCTACACCTTC.

The chain combines TRBV4-1 with TRBJ2-7; D might be TRBD1 or TRBD2, each matching 5 bases. The CDR3 has 16 amino acids. Germline assignment: CDR1 MGHRA and CDR2 YSYEKL. The germline V and J ends were trimmed by 1 base and 0 bases, with 13 bases remaining between them. Here the CDR3 reads CASSQVPGTYSYEQYF. CDR3 nucleotides: TGCGCCAGCAGCCAAGTTCCCGGGACGTACTCCTACGAGCAGTACTTC.

This clone was recorded a few times. The chain combines TRBV10-2 with TRBJ2-1, with 7 bases that match TRBD1. Germline assignment: CDR1 WSHSY and CDR2 SAAADI. With 7 bases clipped from V and 3 bases from J, the junction kept 6 bases outside the gene matches. This CDR3 has 14 amino acids. In nucleotides, the CDR3 is TGCGCCAGCACAGGGGGTTTGATCTACAATGAGCAGTTCTTC. Translated: CASTGGLIYNEQFF.

This clone was detected only once. The CDR3 nucleotides read TGTGCCAGCAGCTCCGGGACAGACGCCATCGATGAGCAGTTCTTC. Its protein is CASSSGTDAIDEQFF. The chain couples TRBV6-1 to TRBJ2-1, with 7 bases that match TRBD1. The trim removed 6 bases at V and 8 bases at J, leaving 13 bases unmatched. The germline V gene has CDR1 MNHNS and CDR2 SASEGT. This CDR3 region has 15 residues.